This T cell receptor (beta chain) stems from a study of beta chain features in type 1 diabetes (dated by TCRdb to the late 2010s). A note on the overall study: Mean age, gender distribution, total cell number and subset yield did not differ between patients and healthy donors. A total of 85 million to 110 million sorted cells were examined across all samples, and RNA yield correlated strongly with the number of cells per subset. In the study, recently diagnosed type 1 diabetes patients and matched healthy donors were compared on the TCRB repertoires of their sorted circulating CD4+ T cell subsets. Whereas all 30 or so donors provided naive and central memory subsets, regulatory and stem cell-like memory subsets were isolated from just 8 patients and about eight healthy donors. What the study reported, not specific to this receptor: HLA sub-analyses involved small numbers of individuals, so any influence of HLA type on TCRB rearrangement remained unresolved. Shorter templates might be favored by PCR, yet because patient and control samples were amplified and corrected together, any such skew would affect both groups equally. Because cDNA was sequenced instead of genomic DNA, highly expressing activated cells could be over-represented, though the groups showed no difference in activation or CD3 levels. In all four CD4+ subsets, TCRB CDR3 length was moderately but significantly shorter in type 1 diabetes patients. Naive, central memory and regulatory TCRB repertoires appeared to be more alike among patients than among healthy donors. At VDJ recombination sites, type 1 diabetes patients had fewer insertions and more deleted nucleotides, which implies abnormalities in thymic rearrangement.

A single peripheral blood draw of around 100 mL on average was collected from each donor into heparinised tubes. Naive, central memory, regulatory and stem cell-like memory CD4+ T cells were sorted on a BD FACSAria II using a panel including CD45RO, CCR7, CD25, CD127, CD95 and CD27. All sorted populations exceeded 95% purity. PBMCs were isolated right away by Lymphoprep density gradient centrifugation and were stained directly, without culture. So that batch effects would be minimized, each experiment stained and sorted samples in pairs, pairing one healthy donor with one patient. For CDR1 and CDR2, the germline V gene lists LGHNA and YNFKEQ. Inclusive of the bounding cysteine and phenylalanine, the CDR3 is 18 residues long. Only the CDR3 DNA stays, 54 bases, in frame from base 1. After removal of 5 bases from V and 7 bases from J, the junction retains 17 bases not matched to a gene. Comments on this clone: It has no known antigen specificity. The sample holds no much larger clone one base away, and base qualities are not on file.

The entire amount of isolated RNA was reverse transcribed using the High Capacity cDNA Reverse Transcription Kit, so the sequenced TCRB transcripts were expressed ones. Naive, central memory and regulatory T cell samples underwent deep immunoSEQ sequencing, averaging about 3.3 million total reads per sample. Sorted cells were lysed in RLT buffer and RNA was extracted with DNase-treated RNeasy Micro or Mini kits, depending on cell number. Each cell subset was processed on its own to prevent cross-contamination, while patient and healthy donor samples were processed together. Using the immunoSEQ multiplex PCR, TCRB sequences were amplified from cDNA into 87-bp fragments spanning the CDR3 region. Sequencing of the amplicons was done on the Illumina HiSeq platform. Regarding the original processing steps: PCR bias was computationally corrected using synthetic template baselines, reads within Hamming distance 2 were collapsed, and singletons that could not be merged were discarded. Reads were aligned against IMGT to assign V, D and J genes, CDR3 length and insertions or deletions at six rearrangement sites. Clonotype counts were normalized to sorted cell number within each subset before computing true diversity and Gini coefficients with the tcR R package. The overlap coefficient, calculated on TCRB nucleotide sequences, was used to measure repertoire sharing. Out-of-frame TCRB sequences from naive cells were analyzed as a proxy for the pre-selection repertoire. Here the immuneACCESS table is served through TCRdb, limited to in-frame sequences with V and J called. Missing clones are a known gap in these copies; in checked studies unresolved V genes cover under half, and the rest lacks a known reason. V and J calls and clone size come straight from that table; D and trimming were deduced from the DNA. The sample table lists 250,000 to 300,000 clones, 13% to 15% of them with a count of one. The ten top clones hold about 0.017% of the sample.

The sequence is built from TRBV4-2 and TRBJ1-4, with 9 bases matching TRBD1. Sequenced: naive CD4+ T cells from blood. Explained via the paper, the cell subset or site label denotes: true naive CD4+ T cells. The TCR sequence derives from a man aged 25 to 40 with type 1 diabetes. The CDR3 amino acid sequence is: CASSWVGVRDRVSEKLFF. The bases read TGTGCCAGCAGCTGGGTAGGGGTTCGGGACAGGGTGAGTGAAAAACTGTTTTTT.